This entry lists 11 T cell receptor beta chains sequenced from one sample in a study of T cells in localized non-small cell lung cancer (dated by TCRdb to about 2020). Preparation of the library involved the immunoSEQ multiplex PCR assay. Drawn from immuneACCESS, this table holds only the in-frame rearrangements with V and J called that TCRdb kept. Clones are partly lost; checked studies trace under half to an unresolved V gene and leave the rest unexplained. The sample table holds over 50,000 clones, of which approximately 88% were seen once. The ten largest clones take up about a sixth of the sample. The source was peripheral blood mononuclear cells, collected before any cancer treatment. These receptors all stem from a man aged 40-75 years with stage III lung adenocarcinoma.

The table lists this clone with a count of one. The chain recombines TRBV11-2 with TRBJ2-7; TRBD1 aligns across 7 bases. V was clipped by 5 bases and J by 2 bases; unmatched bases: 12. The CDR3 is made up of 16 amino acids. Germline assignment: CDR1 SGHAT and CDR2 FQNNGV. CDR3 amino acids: CASSLSRDSRTYEQYF. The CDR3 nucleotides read TGTGCCAGCAGCCTCTCTCGGGACAGCAGAACCTACGAGCAGTACTTC. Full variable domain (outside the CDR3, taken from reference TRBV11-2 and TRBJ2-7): EAGVAQSPRYKIIEKRQSVAFWCNPISGHATLYWYQQILGQGPKLLIQFQNNGVVDDSQLPKDRFSAERLKGVDSTLKIQPAKLEDSAVYLCASSLSRDSRTYEQYFGPGTRLTVT.

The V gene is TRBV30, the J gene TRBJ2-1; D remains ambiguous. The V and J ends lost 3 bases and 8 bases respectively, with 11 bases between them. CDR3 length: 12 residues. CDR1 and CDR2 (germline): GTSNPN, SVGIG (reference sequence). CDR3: CAWSLRRHEQFF. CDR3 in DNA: TGTGCCTGGAGCTTACGTCGGCATGAGCAGTTCTTC.

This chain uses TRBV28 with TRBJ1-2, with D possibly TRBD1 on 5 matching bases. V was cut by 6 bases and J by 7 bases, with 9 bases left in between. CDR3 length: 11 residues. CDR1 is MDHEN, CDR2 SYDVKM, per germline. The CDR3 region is CASRSGFGYTF. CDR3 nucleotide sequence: TGTGCCAGCAGATCAGGGTTTGGCTACACCTTC.

Written as DNA, the CDR3 is TGTGCCAGCAGGAGACAGGATTTAGATACGCAGTATTTT. Translation: CASRRQDLDTQYF. The chain combines TRBV6-5 with TRBJ2-3, with D maybe TRBD1 (6 bases). This CDR3 comprises 13 residues. V shed 6 bases and J shed 5 bases, with 12 bases lying between them. CDR1 is MNHEY, CDR2 SVGAGI, per germline.

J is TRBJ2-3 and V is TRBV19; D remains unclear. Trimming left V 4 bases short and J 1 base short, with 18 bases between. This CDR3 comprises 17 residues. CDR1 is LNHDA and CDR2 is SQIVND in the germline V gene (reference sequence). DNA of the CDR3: TGTGCCAGTAGTAAGAAGGCATTAGGGTGGGGCACAGATACGCAGTATTTT. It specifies CASSKKALGWGTDTQYF.

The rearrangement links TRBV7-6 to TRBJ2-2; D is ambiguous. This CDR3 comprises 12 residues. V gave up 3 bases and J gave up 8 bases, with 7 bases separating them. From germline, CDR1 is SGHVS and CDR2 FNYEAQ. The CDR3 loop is CASSFIGGELFF. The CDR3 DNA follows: TGTGCCAGCAGCTTTATCGGAGGGGAGCTGTTTTTT.

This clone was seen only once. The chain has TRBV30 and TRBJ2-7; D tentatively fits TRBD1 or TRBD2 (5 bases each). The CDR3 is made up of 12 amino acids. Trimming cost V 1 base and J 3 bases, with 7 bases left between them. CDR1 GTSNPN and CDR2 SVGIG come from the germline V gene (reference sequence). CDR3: CAWSGGGYEQYF. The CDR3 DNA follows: TGTGCCTGGAGTGGTGGGGGCTACGAGCAGTACTTC.

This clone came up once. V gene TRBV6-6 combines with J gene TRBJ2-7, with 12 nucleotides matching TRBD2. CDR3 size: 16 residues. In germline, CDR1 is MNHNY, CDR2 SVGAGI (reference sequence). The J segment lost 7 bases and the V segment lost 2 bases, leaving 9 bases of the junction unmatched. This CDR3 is CASSYDPTSGSWEQYF. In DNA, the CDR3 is TGTGCCAGCAGTTACGACCCGACTAGCGGGAGTTGGGAGCAGTACTTC.

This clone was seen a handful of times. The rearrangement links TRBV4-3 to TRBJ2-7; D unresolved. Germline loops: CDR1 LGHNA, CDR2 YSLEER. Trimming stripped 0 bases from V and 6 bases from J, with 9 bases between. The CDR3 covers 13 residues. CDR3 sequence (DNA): TGCGCCAGCAGCCAAGACTTACTGAGCGAGCAGTACTTC. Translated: CASSQDLLSEQYF.

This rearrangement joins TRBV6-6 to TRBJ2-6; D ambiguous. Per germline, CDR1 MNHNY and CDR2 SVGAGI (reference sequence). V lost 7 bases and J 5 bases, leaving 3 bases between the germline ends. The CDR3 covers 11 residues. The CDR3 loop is CASKWANVLTF. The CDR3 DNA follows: TGTGCCAGCAAGTGGGCCAACGTCCTGACTTTC.

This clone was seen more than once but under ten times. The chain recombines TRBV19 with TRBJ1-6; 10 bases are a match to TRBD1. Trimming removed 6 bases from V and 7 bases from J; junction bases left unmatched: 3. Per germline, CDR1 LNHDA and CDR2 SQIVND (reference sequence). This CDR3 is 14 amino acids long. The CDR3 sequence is CASRPGQGNSPLHF. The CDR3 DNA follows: TGTGCCAGTAGACCGGGACAGGGGAATTCACCCCTCCACTTT.